These 18 T cell receptor beta chains originate from one sample sequenced in a study of shared clonotypes between healthy human individuals. Clones were sequenced by immunoSEQ multiplex PCR, and TCRdb holds only the in-frame ones, with some missing. The sample comprises about 660,000 clones, roughly 70% of which are singletons, and 1.5% to 2% rests with the top ten. Sequencing used memory CD4+ T cells sorted from blood. The subset: CD45RA-negative fraction. All receptors derive from a woman in her twenties or thirties in good health.

The genes are TRBV7-6 and TRBJ2-1, with 14 nucleotides matching TRBD2. The CDR3 is 15 amino acids. Looked up from germline, CDR1 is SGHVS and CDR2 is FNYEAQ. The V gene end was trimmed by 4 bases and the J gene end by 6 bases; junction bases not matched to a gene: 2. Here the CDR3 reads CASSSGLAGANEQFF. CDR3 nucleotide sequence: TGTGCCAGCAGCTCGGGACTAGCGGGAGCCAATGAGCAGTTCTTC.

The J gene is TRBJ2-5, the V gene TRBV11-2, with D possibly matching TRBD1 (5 bases). Germline V gene data show CDR1 as SGHAT and CDR2 as FQNNGV. CDR3 size: 14 residues. The V gene lost 2 bases and the J gene lost 4 bases, with 11 bases spanning the gap. This CDR3 is CASSLIGVAETQYF. As DNA, the CDR3 is TGTGCCAGCAGCTTAATAGGGGTGGCAGAGACCCAGTACTTC.

This clone was counted only a few times. At the DNA level, this CDR3 is encoded by other sequences in the same sample as well. J is TRBJ1-5 and V is TRBV14; D remains ambiguous. The CDR3 totals 13 residues. Germline CDR1 SGHDN, CDR2 FVKESK. V shed 5 bases and J shed 4 bases, with 9 bases lying between them. The chain's CDR3 is CASSLTRNQPQHF. Written as DNA, the CDR3 is TGTGCCAGCAGCTTGACCCGGAATCAGCCCCAGCATTTT.

This chain links TRBV6-5 with TRBJ2-5, with 7 bases that match TRBD2. TRBJ2-7 explains the end of the DNA better; the J call may be wrong. The CDR3 spans 15 residues. In germline, CDR1 is MNHEY, CDR2 SVGAGI. The CDR3 DNA sequence: TGTGCCAGCAGTTACTCTTGGAGCGGGAATTACGAGCAGTACTTC. This codes for CASSYSWSGNYEQYF.

Only one count was recorded for this clone. The V gene is TRBV28, the J gene TRBJ2-6; possibly TRBD1 or TRBD2 for D (5 bases each). The V and J ends lost 5 bases and 3 bases respectively, with 20 bases between them. The CDR3 is 18 residues long. Germline CDR1 and CDR2: MDHEN and SYDVKM. The CDR3 loop reads CASSPPTSSGRGANVLTF. As DNA, the CDR3 is TGTGCCAGCAGTCCCCCCACCTCATCGGGGCGTGGGGCCAACGTCCTGACTTTC. The full variable domain, completed using reference TRBV28 and TRBJ2-6, is DVKVTQSSRYLVKRTGEKVFLECVQDMDHENMFWYRQDPGLGLRLIYFSYDVKMKEKGDIPEGYSVSREKKERFSLILESASTNQTSMYLCASSPPTSSGRGANVLTFGAGSRLTVL.

The rearrangement uses TRBV11-2 and TRBJ2-2, with D unclear. CDR3 size: 14 residues. Germline CDR1 is SGHAT and CDR2 is FQNNGV. The V and J ends lost 5 bases and 1 base respectively, with 8 bases between them. Here the CDR3 DNA reads TGTGCCAGCAGCCCGCGTAGGAACACCGGGGAGCTGTTTTTT. Its protein product is CASSPRRNTGELFF.

This chain uses TRBV19 with TRBJ2-5; 10 bases are a match to TRBD1. The CDR3 consists of 14 residues. CDR1 is LNHDA, CDR2 SQIVND, per germline (reference sequence). V dropped 9 bases and J dropped 5; count of bases not matched to a gene: 9. The CDR3 sequence is CASRLDRGGETQYF. The CDR3, as DNA: TGTGCCAGCAGACTGGACAGGGGGGGGGAGACCCAGTACTTC.

The V and J genes are TRBV29-1 and TRBJ2-3; 10 bases are a match to TRBD1. The CDR3 loop spans 13 amino acids. Losses at the gene ends were 4 bases for V and 3 bases for J; bases not matched to a gene: 1. Germline V CDR1 and CDR2: SQVTM, ANQGSEA. This CDR3 reads CSVGGQGTDTQYF. The CDR3 bases are TGCAGCGTTGGGGGACAGGGGACAGATACGCAGTATTTT.

This clone came up once. The chain combines TRBV15 with TRBJ2-7, with a weak D call TRBD2 (5 bases). Trimming pared 1 base from V and 7 bases from J, leaving 11 bases between. CDR1 LNHNV and CDR2 YYDKDF come from the germline V gene (reference sequence). The CDR3 sequence is 13 residues long. The CDR3 sequence is CATSRVETKEQYF. The CDR3, as DNA: TGTGCCACCAGCAGAGTGGAGACTAAAGAGCAGTACTTC.

The rearrangement links TRBV28 to TRBJ2-7, with D perhaps TRBD1 or TRBD2 (5 bases each). The CDR3 is 15 residues long. CDR1 MDHEN and CDR2 SYDVKM come from the germline V gene. V was trimmed by 5 bases and J by 7 bases, leaving 21 bases between them. CDR3 DNA: TGTGCCAGCAGTATGCCGGGACCGACTACGAGGGAGCAGTACTTC. This codes for CASSMPGPTTREQYF. The full variable domain, rest sourced from reference TRBV28 and TRBJ2-7, is DVKVTQSSRYLVKRTGEKVFLECVQDMDHENMFWYRQDPGLGLRLIYFSYDVKMKEKGDIPEGYSVSREKKERFSLILESASTNQTSMYLCASSMPGPTTREQYFGPGTRLTVT.

Details on this clone: Other DNA sequences in the sample encode the same CDR3. V and J are TRBV14 and TRBJ2-7; no definite D call. Germline CDR1 reads SGHDN; CDR2 reads FVKESK. The V end lost 2 bases, the J end lost 4 bases, and 3 bases lay between the germline ends. This CDR3 comprises 11 residues. The CDR3 protein is CASSQLYEQYF. CDR3 coding DNA: TGTGCCAGCAGCCAATTATACGAGCAGTACTTC.

This clone appeared once. The rearrangement joins TRBV19 to TRBJ2-7, with TRBD1 matching 8 bases. V shed 6 bases, J shed 2 bases, and the junction held 9 bases outside the gene matches. The CDR3 runs 15 residues. CDR1 is LNHDA, CDR2 SQIVND, per germline (reference sequence). The CDR3 region is CASRDRARVPYEQYF. The CDR3 nucleotides read TGTGCCAGTAGGGACAGGGCGCGAGTGCCCTACGAGCAGTACTTC.

As regards this clone: At one boundary the junction diverges from the germline segment, which might be a read error. The chain recombines TRBV5-1 with TRBJ2-2; no clear D. Germline V lookup: CDR1 SGHRS, CDR2 YFSETQ. There are 15 residues in the CDR3. CDR3 DNA: TGCGCCAGCAGATTGGACCCAACTCGCACCGGGGAGCTGTTTTTT. Translated, it gives CASRLDPTRTGELFF.

V and J are TRBV5-1 and TRBJ2-1; a possible D gene is TRBD1 (5 bases). CDR1 is SGHRS, CDR2 YFSETQ, per germline. CDR3 size: 15 residues. The V end lost 4 bases, the J end lost 5 bases, and 16 bases lay between the germline ends. CDR3 in DNA: TGCGCCAGCAGCGAGGACAAGGTTGGACACAATGAGCAGTTCTTC. It yields the protein CASSEDKVGHNEQFF.

The V call is TRBV19, the J call TRBJ2-1, with TRBD2 identical over 14 bases. The CDR3 covers 18 residues. Trimming took 5 bases from V and 1 from J; bases not matched to a gene: 7. CDR1 is LNHDA, CDR2 SQIVND, per germline (reference sequence). The CDR3 DNA reads TGTGCCAGTAGTGCTACCGGGACTAGCGGGAGTTCCTACAATGAGCAGTTCTTC. It encodes CASSATGTSGSSYNEQFF.

The rearrangement uses TRBV25-1 and TRBJ2-1, with TRBD2 identical over 7 bases. The CDR3 loop spans 16 amino acids. V was clipped by 4 bases and J by 6 bases; unmatched bases: 12. CDR1 is MGHDK and CDR2 is SYGVNS in the germline V gene. This CDR3 is CASSGDGHSGFNEQFF. The CDR3 bases are TGTGCCAGCAGTGGAGACGGTCATAGCGGGTTCAATGAGCAGTTCTTC.

Notes on this clone: The sample has other DNA sequences that encode this CDR3 too. V gene TRBV7-2 combines with J gene TRBJ2-1; D is unresolved. The CDR3 spans 13 residues. Germline CDR1 SGHTA, CDR2 FQGNSA. With 1 base removed from V and 9 bases from J, the gap between germline ends came to 10 bases. CDR3 nucleotides: TGTGCCAGCAGCTTAGGGGGAAAAGGTGAGCAGTTCTTC. It specifies CASSLGGKGEQFF.

The V and J genes are TRBV5-5 and TRBJ2-7, with 8 bases matching TRBD1. V dropped 2 bases and J dropped 4; count of bases not matched to a gene: 11. CDR3 size: 16 residues. The germline CDR1 and CDR2 sequences are SGHKS and YYEKEE (reference sequence). The DNA of the CDR3 is TGTGCCAGCAGCTTCGACCGGGACAGGCTATCATACGAGCAGTACTTC. Its protein product is CASSFDRDRLSYEQYF.